Listed below are T cell receptor beta chains from one sample, sequenced in a study of blood T cell repertoires in COVID-19. Data came from immunoSEQ multiplex PCR; TCRdb stores just in-frame clones and leaves some out. The profile shows some 150,000 clones, approximately 80% of them singletons. The material sequenced was peripheral blood. These receptors were collected from a woman between 45 and 65 years old with acute or convalescent COVID-19. Each CDR3 is given with its conserved first and last residue. Fields, in order: D gene, J gene, V gene, clone size, CDR3 DNA, CDR3 protein. The D gene is left open where the match is weak. A clone size is listed for some rows: how often the clone was seen (once, few, many), or a class if it is expanded.

>TRBD1|TRBJ2-7|TRBV7-3|.
TGTGCCAGCAGCGAGTACCCGGGACAGGGCCCCTACGAGCAGTACTTC
CASSEYPGQGPYEQYF
>TRBD1|TRBJ1-2|TRBV28|.
TGTGCCATTACAGGGGTCCGTGGCTACACCTTC
CAITGVRGYTF
>.|TRBJ1-4|TRBV4-2|.
TGTGCCAGCAGCCAAGATCCAGGGGCTAATGAAAAACTGTTTTTT
CASSQDPGANEKLFF
>.|TRBJ2-2|TRBV10-2|.
TGCCCCAGCAGGGGGGGGCAGGGGGCCTACACCGGGGAGCTGTTTTTT
CPSRGGQGAYTGELFF
>.|TRBJ1-1|TRBV5-4|.
TGTGCCAGCAGCTTGTGGGCGAACACTGAAGCTTTCTTT
CASSLWANTEAFF
>TRBD1|TRBJ2-5|TRBV7-7|.
TGTGCCAGCAGCAATATAAGAGTGGAACGGGACAGCCAAGAGACCCAGTACTTC
CASSNIRVERDSQETQYF
>.|TRBJ2-1|TRBV19|.
TGTGCCAGTGGGGCAGGGTTCTACAATGAGCAGTTCTTC
CASGAGFYNEQFF
>TRBD1|TRBJ2-5|TRBV2|.
TGTGCCAGCACCGGACAGGGGCGTTGGGAGACCCAGTACTTC
CASTGQGRWETQYF
>TRBD1|TRBJ1-4|TRBV3-1/TRBV3-2|.
TGTGCCAGCAGCCAAGCTTGGGACAGGGGGCAAGAAAAACTGTTTTTT
CASSQAWDRGQEKLFF
>.|TRBJ1-1|TRBV5-4|once
TGTGCCAGCAGCCGCGGGGGGCCGAACACTGAAGCTTTCTTT
CASSRGGPNTEAFF
>TRBD2|TRBJ2-5|TRBV5-6|.
TGTGCCAGCAGCCTAATAGCGGGATGGGAGACCCAGTACTTC
CASSLIAGWETQYF
>.|TRBJ2-5|TRBV2|.
TGTGCCAGCAGTCCGTGGGGCGCCGAGGAGACCCAGTACTTC
CASSPWGAEETQYF
>.|TRBJ1-1|TRBV9|.
TGTGCCAGCAGCGTAACGGGGGGGCAGACAGTCATGAACACTGAAGCTTTCTTT
CASSVTGGQTVMNTEAFF
>.|TRBJ2-7|TRBV7-2|.
TGTGCCACCCAGTCGACTAACCTATACGAGCAGTACTTC
CATQSTNLYEQYF
>TRBD1|TRBJ2-7|TRBV6-1|.
TGTGCCAGCAGTGAAGCGCACTGGCTCTTCAGGGGGATTCCCTACGAGCAGTACTTC
CASSEAHWLFRGIPYEQYF
>.|TRBJ2-7|TRBV12-3/TRBV12-4|.
TGTGCCAGCAGTTTTGCGGGGCCCTACGAGCAGTACTTC
CASSFAGPYEQYF
>.|TRBJ2-7|TRBV7-2|.
TGTGCCAGCAGCCCTACGGGGGCCTACGAGCAGTACTTC
CASSPTGAYEQYF
>TRBD1|TRBJ1-5|TRBV9|.
TGTGCCAGCAGCGTGCAGGGGGGAAGCAATCAGCCCCAGCATTTT
CASSVQGGSNQPQHF
>TRBD1|TRBJ1-1|TRBV7-9|few
TGTGCCAGCAGCCCCCTGAGGCGTCTAGACAGGGGGAACACTGAAGCTTTCTTT
CASSPLRRLDRGNTEAFF
>TRBD2|TRBJ2-2|TRBV3-1/TRBV3-2|.
TGTGCCAGCAGCCAAGATCGGCCTAGAGGAGCGGGAGCCACCGGGGAGCTGTTTTTT
CASSQDRPRGAGATGELFF
>TRBD1|TRBJ2-2|TRBV5-6|.
TGTGCCAGCAGCTTGGGGGACAGACCAACCGGGGAGCTGTTTTTT
CASSLGDRPTGELFF
>TRBD1|TRBJ2-3|TRBV6-2/TRBV6-3|.
TGTGCCAGCAGTTTCACCTTTAACACCGGGACAGCTCACACAGATACGCAGTATTTT
CASSFTFNTGTAHTDTQYF
>TRBD1|TRBJ1-2|TRBV2|few
TGTGCCAGCACCAGGGGGGATGGCTACACCTTC
CASTRGDGYTF
>.|TRBJ1-1|TRBV7-2|few
TGTGCCAGCAGCTTCAGTGCGGGCACTGAAGCTTTCTTT
CASSFSAGTEAFF
>.|TRBJ2-1|TRBV28|.
TGTGCCAGCAGTTTCCCCTCTAGCCAGAGCTCCTACAATGAGCAGTTCTTC
CASSFPSSQSSYNEQFF
>.|TRBJ2-7|TRBV24-1|.
TGTGCCACCAGTGACGCGCGGGCCGCCCATATCCACGAGCAGTACTTC
CATSDARAAHIHEQYF
>TRBD1|TRBJ1-3|TRBV4-2|.
TGTGCCAGCAGCCTGACGCCCGGGACAGCGGTCTCTGGAAACACCATATATTTT
CASSLTPGTAVSGNTIYF
>.|TRBJ2-1|TRBV5-1|.
TGCGCCAGCAGCTTGGGGCCAGGTGGCCAAATAGGGAGCGATGAGCAGTTCTTC
CASSLGPGGQIGSDEQFF
>TRBD1|TRBJ1-3|TRBV29-1|.
TGCAGCGTCGGACAGGGGCGTCCCTCTGGAAACACCATATATTTT
CSVGQGRPSGNTIYF
>TRBD1|TRBJ1-5|TRBV5-4|few
TGTGCCAGCAGCTTGGCCGGAACACAGGGGAGAAATCAGCCCCAGCATTTT
CASSLAGTQGRNQPQHF
>.|TRBJ1-4|TRBV25-1|once
TGTGCCAGCAGTGGTTGGACAGAAACTAATGAAAAACTGTTTTTT
CASSGWTETNEKLFF
>.|TRBJ1-5|TRBV6-5|.
TGTGCCAGCAGGCCGGGACTCCTAGTCGCTCAGCCCCAGCATTTT
CASRPGLLVAQPQHF
>TRBD1|TRBJ1-6|TRBV7-9|.
TGTGCCAGCGTTGGACAGGGCAGGAATAATTCACCCCTCCACTTT
CASVGQGRNNSPLHF
>.|TRBJ1-2|TRBV2|.
TGTGCCAGCAAATTGGGCAGCGGAAGCGACTATGGCTACACCTTC
CASKLGSGSDYGYTF
>TRBD2|TRBJ2-3|TRBV27|.
TGTGCCAGCAGTTCCGGGCTAGCGGCTAGCACAGATACGCAGTATTTT
CASSSGLAASTDTQYF
>.|TRBJ2-7|TRBV5-6|few
TGTGCCAGCAGCTCACTATCCTACGAGCAGTACTTC
CASSSLSYEQYF
>.|TRBJ1-3|TRBV5-1|.
TGCGCCAGCAGCTTGAGGCCCCAGGGGACCTCTGGAAACACCATATATTTT
CASSLRPQGTSGNTIYF
>.|TRBJ2-3|TRBV25-1|.
TGTGCCAGCAGTGTCGGGAACACCATAACGCAGTATTTT
CASSVGNTITQYF
>.|TRBJ1-2|TRBV5-6|.
TGTGCCAGCAGCATACCACAGGGCCAATATGGCTACACCTTC
CASSIPQGQYGYTF
>.|TRBJ2-5|TRBV5-5|.
TGTGCCAGCTCGCGGTGGGTGGAGACCCAGTACTTC
CASSRWVETQYF
>.|TRBJ1-2|TRBV7-2|.
TGTGCCAGCAGCTTACCCGCGCGGTCTGGCTACACCTTC
CASSLPARSGYTF
>TRBD2|TRBJ2-3|TRBV6-1|.
TGTGCCAGCAGTGAACCAGGGACTAGCGCTAGCACAGATACGCAGTATTTT
CASSEPGTSASTDTQYF
>.|TRBJ2-1|TRBV2|.
TGTGCCAGCGGTTTCCAGGCAAACAATGAGCAGTTCTTC
CASGFQANNEQFF
>TRBD1|TRBJ1-2|TRBV5-6|.
TGTGCCAGCATTTCCGACAGGGGCTATGGCTACACCTTC
CASISDRGYGYTF
>.|TRBJ2-2|TRBV7-7|.
TGTGCCAGCAGCTTAAAGGTCAGCGATAACACCGGGGAGCTGTTTTTT
CASSLKVSDNTGELFF
>.|TRBJ2-4|TRBV11-3|once
TGTGCCAGCAGCTCGTTGATGAGACAGAGACTTAAAAACATTCAGTACTTC
CASSSLMRQRLKNIQYF
>TRBD1|TRBJ2-7|TRBV4-3|few
TGCGCCAGCAGCCAAGGGGCCGGGACAGGGGGCTACGAGCAGTACTTC
CASSQGAGTGGYEQYF